This is a list of T cell receptor beta chains from one sample in a study of T cell repertoires in cytomegalovirus infection. TCRdb used MiXCR to reprocess the reads, holding one entry per CDR3 protein. The top ten clones hold approximately 15% of a sample with 250,000 to 300,000 distinct CDR3 sequences, roughly 24% of them seen once. What was sequenced was PBMCs. These receptors all stem from a human donor in good health (CMV status not recorded). Some clones in this sample may be carry-over from other donors' samples. Each CDR3 is given with its conserved first and last residue. The D gene is left open where the match is weak. Only some rows state a clone size, as once, few, many or a class for expanded clones.

J gene | V gene | D gene | clone size | CDR3 protein | CDR3 DNA
TRBJ2-1 | TRBV12-3/TRBV12-4 | NA | few | CASSSGAWQFF | TGTGCCAGCAGCTCCGGGGCCTGGCAGTTCTTC
TRBJ2-3 | TRBV5-1 | TRBD2 | NA | CASSDGGITDTQYF | TGCGCCAGCAGCGACGGGGGGATCACAGATACGCAGTATTTT
TRBJ2-2 | TRBV7-6 | NA | NA | CASSLDSGRGTGELFF | TGTGCCAGCAGCTTAGATAGCGGTAGAGGGACCGGGGAGCTGTTTTTT
TRBJ2-1 | TRBV20-1 | NA | NA | CSASMTAVENEQFF | TGCAGTGCCAGTATGACTGCTGTCGAGAATGAGCAGTTCTTC
TRBJ2-7 | TRBV5-1 | NA | NA | CASSFGPGSYEQYF | TGCGCCAGCAGCTTTGGACCGGGCTCCTACGAGCAGTACTTC
TRBJ2-1 | TRBV7-2 | NA | many | CAGGGHNEQFF | TGTGCCGGGGGGGGCCACAATGAGCAGTTCTTC
TRBJ1-5 | TRBV7-2 | NA | NA | CASSSGFRNQPQHF | TGTGCCAGCAGCTCAGGTTTTCGCAATCAGCCCCAGCATTTT
TRBJ1-1 | TRBV11-2 | NA | NA | CASSLRQGISEAFF | TGTGCCAGCAGCTTAAGGCAGGGAATCTCTGAAGCTTTCTTT
TRBJ1-1 | TRBV10-3 | TRBD1 | few | CAISEATGGADTEAFF | TGTGCCATCAGTGAGGCGACAGGGGGCGCGGACACTGAAGCTTTCTTT
TRBJ2-7 | TRBV7-9 | NA | few | CASSSTGISYEQYF | TGTGCCAGCAGCTCAACCGGGATCTCCTACGAGCAGTACTTC
TRBJ1-2 | TRBV7-2 | TRBD1 | many | CASSWYQGQDYGYTF | TGTGCCAGCAGCTGGTATCAGGGACAGGACTATGGCTACACCTTC
TRBJ2-1 | TRBV20-1 | TRBD2 | once | CSARDFAGSGRFRNEQFF | TGCAGTGCTAGAGACTTTGCAGGGAGCGGGAGGTTTAGGAATGAGCAGTTCTTC
TRBJ1-1 | TRBV29-1 | NA | NA | CSVVPNTEAFF | TGCAGCGTTGTCCCGAACACTGAAGCTTTCTTT
TRBJ1-2 | TRBV7-2 | NA | many | CASSFYRDYGYTF | TGTGCCAGCAGCTTTTACAGGGACTATGGCTACACCTTC
TRBJ2-7 | TRBV11-3 | TRBD2 | NA | CASSLASAGEQYF | TGTGCCAGCAGCTTAGCGTCAGCGGGGGAGCAGTACTTC
TRBJ1-5 | TRBV7-3 | NA | many | CASSPGAVKGYSNQPQHF | TGTGCCAGCAGCCCGGGGGCAGTGAAGGGTTATAGCAATCAGCCCCAGCATTTT
TRBJ2-3 | TRBV20-1 | NA | NA | CSARPTDTQYF | TGCAGTGCTAGGCCTACAGATACGCAGTATTTT
TRBJ2-1 | TRBV5-1 | TRBD1 | NA | CASSKRTGTYDNEQFF | TGCGCCAGCAGCAAAAGGACAGGGACCTATGACAATGAGCAGTTCTTC
TRBJ2-1 | TRBV7-9 | NA | NA | CASSLADFFGGEQFF | TGTGCCAGCAGCTTAGCGGATTTCTTTGGGGGTGAGCAGTTCTTC
TRBJ1-1 | TRBV15 | NA | NA | CATSQTVNTEAFF | TGTGCCACCAGCCAGACAGTGAACACTGAAGCTTTCTTT
TRBJ1-6 | TRBV18 | NA | NA | CASSPQGRDSPLHF | TGTGCCAGCTCACCTCAGGGTAGAGATTCACCCCTCCACTTT
TRBJ2-7 | TRBV6-2/TRBV6-3 | TRBD2 | NA | CASSYSTGREQSLYEQYF | TGTGCCAGCAGTTACTCAACGGGGAGGGAACAATCCCTGTACGAGCAGTACTTC
TRBJ1-5 | TRBV30 | NA | NA | CAWSEVRINQPQHF | TGTGCCTGGAGTGAGGTCAGGATAAATCAGCCCCAGCATTTT
TRBJ2-5 | TRBV7-6 | NA | many | CASSQLLGRGKETQYF | TGTGCCAGCAGCCAACTGCTTGGACGGGGGAAAGAGACCCAGTACTTC
TRBJ1-3 | TRBV6-1 | NA | many | CASSDRARSSGNTIYF | TGTGCCAGCAGTGATCGGGCCCGGAGCTCTGGAAACACCATATATTTT
TRBJ2-5 | TRBV7-6 | NA | NA | CASSRDWNQETQYF | TGTGCCAGCAGCCGAGACTGGAACCAAGAGACCCAGTACTTC
TRBJ2-5 | TRBV7-3 | TRBD1 | many | CASSSDRGWTQYF | TGTGCCAGCAGCTCGGACAGGGGTTGGACCCAGTACTTC
TRBJ2-7 | TRBV6-2/TRBV6-3 | NA | many | CASSYRGAFSYEQYF | TGTGCCAGCAGTTACCGCGGGGCCTTCTCCTACGAGCAGTACTTC
TRBJ1-1 | TRBV6-2/TRBV6-3 | NA | many | CASSLGVTEAFF | TGTGCCAGCAGTTTGGGGGTCACTGAAGCTTTCTTT
TRBJ2-5 | TRBV20-1 | NA | few | CSASGPQETQYF | TGCAGTGCTAGCGGGCCTCAAGAGACCCAGTACTTC
TRBJ2-3 | TRBV29-1 | NA | NA | CSVAIRRPGSVDDTQYF | TGCAGCGTTGCCATCCGGCGGCCCGGGAGTGTGGACGATACGCAGTATTTT
TRBJ1-6 | TRBV28 | NA | few | CASSPRGWNSPLHF | TGTGCCAGCAGCCCGAGAGGGTGGAATTCACCCCTCCACTTT
TRBJ2-3 | TRBV9 | NA | few | CASSVAPIGGTQYF | TGTGCCAGCAGCGTTGCCCCTATAGGCGGTACGCAGTATTTT
TRBJ2-7 | TRBV7-2 | TRBD1 | many | CASSPTGASYEQYF | TGTGCCAGCAGCCCTACAGGGGCCTCCTACGAGCAGTACTTC
TRBJ2-7 | TRBV27 | TRBD1 | NA | CASSRTGVPSYEQYF | TGTGCCAGCAGCCGGACAGGGGTCCCCTCCTACGAGCAGTACTTC
TRBJ1-1 | TRBV5-1 | NA | NA | CASSLKWGGEAFF | TGCGCCAGCAGCTTGAAGTGGGGAGGTGAAGCTTTCTTT
TRBJ1-2 | TRBV28 | NA | NA | CASTQGSYGYTF | TGTGCCAGCACCCAGGGAAGCTATGGCTACACCTTC
TRBJ2-7 | TRBV20-1 | NA | NA | CSARDHSVYEQYF | TGCAGTGCTAGAGATCATTCGGTGTACGAGCAGTACTTC
TRBJ1-5 | TRBV28 | TRBD1 | many | CASSPDRDQPQHF | TGTGCCAGCAGTCCGGACAGGGACCAGCCCCAGCATTTT
TRBJ2-1 | TRBV4-1 | NA | few | CASSQVLKSSYNEQFF | TGCGCCAGCAGCCAAGTGTTGAAGAGCTCCTACAATGAGCAGTTCTTC
TRBJ2-3 | TRBV6-5 | TRBD2 | NA | CASSTGLPSTDTQYF | TGTGCCAGCAGTACGGGACTACCGAGCACAGATACGCAGTATTTT
TRBJ2-1 | TRBV11-3 | TRBD1 | many | CASSLDRGWTGSYNEQFF | TGTGCCAGCAGCTTAGATCGGGGCTGGACAGGCTCCTACAATGAGCAGTTCTTC
TRBJ1-6 | TRBV28 | NA | NA | CASTVRAPYNSPLHF | TGTGCCAGCACCGTCCGGGCCCCTTATAATTCACCCCTCCACTTT
TRBJ2-5 | TRBV6-2/TRBV6-3 | NA | NA | CASSLLREATQYF | TGTGCCAGCAGTCTACTCAGGGAGGCGACCCAGTACTTC
TRBJ2-2 | TRBV7-2 | TRBD2 | few | CASSLELTSSTGELFF | TGTGCCAGCAGCTTAGAACTGACTAGCAGCACCGGGGAGCTGTTTTTT
TRBJ1-1 | TRBV28 | NA | NA | CASRGQGIVNTEAFF | TGTGCCAGCAGGGGTCAGGGGATCGTGAACACTGAAGCTTTCTTT
TRBJ2-5 | TRBV7-2 | TRBD1 | many | CASSRSRQGLGETQYF | TGTGCCAGCAGCCGAAGTCGACAGGGGCTGGGGGAGACCCAGTACTTC
TRBJ2-7 | TRBV28 | TRBD1 | NA | CASSSAGTGYEQYF | TGTGCCAGCAGTTCGGCCGGGACAGGGTACGAGCAGTACTTC
TRBJ1-4 | TRBV9 | NA | NA | CASSDRDLGGKLFF | TGTGCCAGCAGCGACCGGGACCTGGGGGGAAAACTGTTTTTT